The 14 T cell receptor beta chains presented below share a single source sample, sequenced in a study of early T cells in non-severe SARS-CoV-2 infection. Each CDR3 protein gets one entry after TCRdb re-called the 5' RACE reads with MiXCR. The table records over 50,000 distinct CDR3 sequences, roughly a tenth of them present only once. The sample was whole blood. These TCRs come from an adult who was a healthcare worker with PCR-confirmed SARS-CoV-2 infection or an uninfected control (not recorded which).

This clonotype was counted between two and nine times. The chain joins TRBV2 to TRBJ2-3; TRBD1 aligns across 7 bases. Germline loops: CDR1 SNHLY, CDR2 FYNNEI. V was pared by 9 bases and J by 5 bases, with 8 bases of the junction left unmatched. The CDR3 totals 13 residues. CDR3 coding DNA: TGTGCCAGGACGACAGGGAGACAAGATACGCAGTATTTT. The encoded protein is CARTTGRQDTQYF.

The sample holds many counts of this clonotype. This sequence joins TRBV6-2 or TRBV6-3 and TRBJ1-1; maybe TRBD1 (5 bases). The CDR3 is made up of 11 amino acids. V lost 6 bases and J 11 bases, leaving 13 bases between the germline ends. CDR1 and CDR2 from the germline V gene are MNHEY and SVGEGT. The CDR3 loop reads CASRDQGKAFF. DNA of the CDR3: TGTGCCAGCAGAGATCAGGGTAAGGCTTTCTTT.

This clonotype was found many times. The rearrangement joins TRBV18 to TRBJ2-5; no reliable D call. With 3 bases removed from V and 7 bases from J, the gap between germline ends came to 15 bases. Looked up from germline, CDR1 is KGHSH and CDR2 is LQKENI. The CDR3 covers 14 residues. CDR3 coding DNA: TGTGCCAGCTCACCTGATCAGGCTTCAGGGACCCAGTACTTC. Translating it yields CASSPDQASGTQYF. Complete variable domain (other parts from reference TRBV18 and TRBJ2-5): NAGVMQNPRHLVRRRGQEARLRCSPMKGHSHVYWYRQLPEEGLKFMVYLQKENIIDESGMPKERFSAEFPKEGPSILRIQQVVRGDSAAYFCASSPDQASGTQYFGPGTRLLVL.

The rearrangement links TRBV6-5 to TRBJ1-1, with D hard to call. Trimming removed 7 bases from V and 4 bases from J, with 19 bases in between. Per the germline V gene, CDR1 is MNHEY and CDR2 is SVGAGI. This CDR3 has 15 residues. The CDR3 nucleotides are TGTGCCAGCAAATTTCTTCTGGGAAGCGGCACTGAAGCTTTCTTT. Encoded protein: CASKFLLGSGTEAFF.

The chain carries TRBV6-1 and TRBJ1-3; D not resolved. CDR1 and CDR2 (germline): MNHNS, SASEGT. Trimming stripped 6 bases from V and 4 bases from J, with 10 bases between. This CDR3 has 13 amino acids. CDR3 nucleotides: TGTGCCAGCAGCTCGGAGATAGGAAACACCATATATTTT. As protein: CASSSEIGNTIYF.

CDR3 sequence: CASSERHGTSGGQNIQYF. CDR3 in DNA: TGTGCCAGCAGTGAACGGCACGGGACTAGCGGGGGGCAGAACATTCAGTACTTC. The genes are TRBV2 and TRBJ2-4, with 15 bases matching TRBD2. CDR1 is SNHLY and CDR2 is FYNNEI in the germline V gene. J lost 7 bases, V lost 2 bases, and 9 bases had no gene match. The CDR3 is 18 residues long.

This rearrangement joins TRBV4-1 to TRBJ2-5; D unclear. The CDR3 is 16 residues long. CDR1 and CDR2 from the germline V gene are MGHRA and YSYEKL. Deletions cut 0 bases from V and 5 bases from J, with 16 bases between. As DNA, the CDR3 is TGCGCCAGCAGCCAAGACCCGCTCCTAGGGCGGGAGACCCAGTACTTC. This codes for CASSQDPLLGRETQYF.

The rearrangement joins TRBV28 to TRBJ2-2, with a possible D match to TRBD2 (6 bases). The V gene's germline CDR1 is MDHEN and CDR2 SYDVKM. Trimming left V 1 base short and J 4 bases short, with 13 bases between. CDR3 length: 16 amino acids. The CDR3 DNA sequence: TGTGCCAGCAGTTTATCCTCAGGGACTGGCACCGGGGAGCTGTTTTTT. It is translated as CASSLSSGTGTGELFF. Full variable domain (missing parts from reference TRBV28 and TRBJ2-2): DVKVTQSSRYLVKRTGEKVFLECVQDMDHENMFWYRQDPGLGLRLIYFSYDVKMKEKGDIPEGYSVSREKKERFSLILESASTNQTSMYLCASSLSSGTGTGELFFGEGSRLTVL.

This clonotype was seen more than once but under ten times. The chain uses TRBV6-2 or TRBV6-3 and TRBJ2-7, with 11 positions matching TRBD1. The CDR3 length is 18 residues. Per the germline V gene, CDR1 is MNHEY and CDR2 is SVGEGT. V was clipped by 2 bases and J by 0 bases; unmatched bases: 9. CDR3 bases: TGTGCCAGCAGTTACCCTGCCGGGACAGGGGGTTTCTCCTACGAGCAGTACGTC. Translated: CASSYPAGTGGFSYEQYV.

This clonotype occurred a few times. The chain carries TRBV6-1 and TRBJ1-2; D is possibly TRBD1 (5 bases). Germline CDR1 is MNHNS and CDR2 is SASEGT. V was trimmed by 2 bases and J by 8 bases, leaving 12 bases between them. The CDR3 loop spans 13 amino acids. CDR3 loop: CASSERGAKGYTF. DNA of the CDR3: TGTGCCAGCAGTGAAAGGGGAGCGAAGGGCTACACCTTC.

This clonotype was observed many times. This chain links TRBV20-1 with TRBJ1-2; tentative D call: TRBD1 (5 bases). The CDR3 is 13 amino acids. Germline V lookup: CDR1 DFQATT, CDR2 SNEGSKA (reference sequence). V was clipped by 3 bases and J by 2 bases, with 10 bases between them. Here the CDR3 reads CSARGRQNYGYTF. Here the CDR3 DNA reads TGCAGTGCTAGGGGGAGACAGAACTATGGCTACACCTTC.

This clonotype was picked up a small number of times. As DNA, the CDR3 is TGTGCCAGCAGCACGAGTCGGGGCCCGCCGGAGTACACCTTC. It codes for CASSTSRGPPEYTF. The rearrangement joins TRBV3-1 to TRBJ1-2; TRBD1 might be the D (5 bases). The CDR3 loop spans 14 amino acids. Trimming took off 5 bases at V and 11 bases at J, with 21 bases between the two ends. Germline assignment: CDR1 LGHDT and CDR2 YNNKEL (reference sequence).

There are a few counts of this clonotype. The chain recombines TRBV5-6 with TRBJ1-2, with 7 positions matching TRBD1. V gave up 6 bases and J gave up 5 bases; unmatched junction bases: 13. Germline V gives CDR1 SGHDT, CDR2 YYEEEE. The CDR3 has 15 amino acids. As DNA, the CDR3 is TGTGCCAGCACCTTAGTGGATAACAGGGGATATGGCTACACCTTC. Protein sequence: CASTLVDNRGYGYTF.

This clonotype was counted ten times or more. V and J are TRBV5-4 and TRBJ2-1; D call uncertain. V lost 0 bases and J lost 4, with 8 bases in between. This CDR3 is built from 14 residues. CDR1 is SGHNT, CDR2 YYREEE, per germline (reference sequence). The chain's CDR3 is CASSLESQYNEQFF. CDR3 nucleotides: TGTGCCAGCAGCTTGGAGTCGCAGTACAATGAGCAGTTCTTC.